This T cell receptor beta chain was sequenced in a study of molecular identifiers for immune sequencing clone quantification. Sorted naive CD8 T cells were those defined as CD8+CD4-CCR7+CD45RA+. Germline trimming cut 4 bases from V and 5 bases from J; bases unmatched to any gene: 4. The V gene's germline CDR1 is MNHEY and CDR2 SMNVEV (reference sequence). The CDR3 contains 13 residues. This clonotype was recorded at least ten times. What it recognizes is unknown. Study-wide points: In naive cells, under 1% of molecules belonged to clones above 20 RNA copies, against over 99% in effector cells. The sizes of highly expanded clones could be underestimated when identical TCR molecules share a barcode.

Previously described methods and listed TCR primers produced bulk TCR libraries. MiXCR was run by TCRdb on the PCR reads, yielding one entry per CDR3 protein. The sample has about 10,000 distinct CDR3 sequences, 18% seen once. V is TRBV27 and J is TRBJ2-7; 8 bases align to TRBD1. Input material: naive CD8+ T cells from blood, with Jurkat cell RNA spiked in. Described subset: FACS-sorted CD8+CD4-CCR7+CD45RA+ naive T cells. The sequence was obtained from a human donor in good health. Some libraries in this study had Jurkat cell RNA spiked in. This CDR3 reads CASSWTGSHEQYF. The CDR3 coding sequence is TGTGCCAGCAGTTGGACAGGGAGCCACGAGCAGTACTTC.